This T cell receptor beta chain was retrieved from a study of blood T cell repertoires in COVID-19. Profiled with immunoSEQ multiplex PCR; TCRdb holds only in-frame clones, not every one. The table lists about 86,000 clones, around 89% of them singletons. CDR3 size: 14 residues. V dropped 2 bases and J dropped 6 bases, with 15 bases sitting between them. Germline CDR1 and CDR2: SGHRS and YFSETQ. The sequence derives from a woman aged 45-65 years with acute COVID-19. What was sequenced was PBMCs or T cells enriched from blood (not recorded which). The V gene is TRBV5-1, the J gene TRBJ2-7; D is unclear. CDR3 in DNA: TGCGCCAGCAGCTTCTGGTCGATGCCTAGCGAGCAGTACTTC. Translation: CASSFWSMPSEQYF.